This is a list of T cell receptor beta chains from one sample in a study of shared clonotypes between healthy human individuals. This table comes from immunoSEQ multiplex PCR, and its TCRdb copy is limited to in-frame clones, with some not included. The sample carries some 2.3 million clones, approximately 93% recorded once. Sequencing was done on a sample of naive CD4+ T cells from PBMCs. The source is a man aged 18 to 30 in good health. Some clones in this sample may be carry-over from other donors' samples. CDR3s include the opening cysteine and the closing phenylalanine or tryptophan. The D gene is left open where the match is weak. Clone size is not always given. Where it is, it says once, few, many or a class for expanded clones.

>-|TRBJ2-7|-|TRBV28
TGTGCCAGCAGTTTACAGGGTACCTACGAGCAGTACTTC
CASSLQGTYEQYF
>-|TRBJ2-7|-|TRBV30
TGTGCCTGGGAGGGACAAGGCAACGAGCAGTACTTC
CAWEGQGNEQYF
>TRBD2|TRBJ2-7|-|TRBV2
TGTGCCAGCAGTTTCCGGCGGGAGGGCCTTTACGAGCAGTACTTC
CASSFRREGLYEQYF
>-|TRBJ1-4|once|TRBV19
TGTGCCAGTAATAAGGGTTTGACGTCTAATGAAAAACTGTTTTTT
CASNKGLTSNEKLFF
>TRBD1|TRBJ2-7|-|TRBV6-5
TGTGCCAGCAGTTATCTACGACAGGGGGCCCACGAGCAGTACTTC
CASSYLRQGAHEQYF
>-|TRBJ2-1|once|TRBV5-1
TGCGCCAGCAGCTTGGGTGCGGGCTTTTCCTACAATGAGCAGTTCTTC
CASSLGAGFSYNEQFF
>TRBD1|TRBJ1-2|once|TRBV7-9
TGTGCCAGCAGCGGGACAGGCGACGTAAAAGGCTACACCTTC
CASSGTGDVKGYTF
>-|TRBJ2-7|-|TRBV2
TGTGCCAGCGTCCGGACAGAAGTTTCCTACGAGCAGTACTTC
CASVRTEVSYEQYF
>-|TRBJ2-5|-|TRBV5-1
TGCGCCAGCAGCTTGGTTCCAGACCAAGAGACCCAGTACTTC
CASSLVPDQETQYF
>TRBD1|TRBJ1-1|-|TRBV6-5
TGTGCCAGCAGTTACGGACAGGGCGGGAACACTGAAGCTTTCTTT
CASSYGQGGNTEAFF
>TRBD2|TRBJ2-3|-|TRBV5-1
TGCGCCAGCAGCTCTAGCGGGAGCGATACGCAGTATTTT
CASSSSGSDTQYF
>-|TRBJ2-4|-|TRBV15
TGTGCCACCAGCAGTCTTGGGACGGAAATAGCCAAAAACATTCAGTACTTC
CATSSLGTEIAKNIQYF
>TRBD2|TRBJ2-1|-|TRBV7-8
TGTGCCAGCAGCTTAGGGTCTAGCGGGGGCCTTAAGCAGTTCTTC
CASSLGSSGGLKQFF
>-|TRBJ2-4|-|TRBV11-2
TGTGCCAGCAGCTTAGAAGGCCGCCTACGGTCGCCCAACATTCAGTACTTC
CASSLEGRLRSPNIQYF
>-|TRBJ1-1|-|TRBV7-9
TGTGCCAGCAGCCCAGAGGGGGGGAACACTGAAGCTTTCTTT
CASSPEGGNTEAFF
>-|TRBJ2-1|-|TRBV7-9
TGTGCCAGCAGCTTAGCTTGGGAGCAGTTCTTC
CASSLAWEQFF
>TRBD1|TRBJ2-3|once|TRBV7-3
TGTGCCAGCAGCTCCGGACAGGGGGCAGATACGCAGTATTTT
CASSSGQGADTQYF
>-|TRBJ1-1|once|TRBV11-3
TGTGCCAGCAGCTTGAAGGGGAACACTGAAGCTTTCTTT
CASSLKGNTEAFF
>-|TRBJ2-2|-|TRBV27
TGTGCCAGCAGTTTTATTCGCGATGCCGGGGAGCTGTTTTTT
CASSFIRDAGELFF
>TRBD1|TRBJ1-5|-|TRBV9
TGTGCCAGCAGCCCCGGGGCCCTGACAGGGAGAAATCAGCCCCAGCATTTT
CASSPGALTGRNQPQHF
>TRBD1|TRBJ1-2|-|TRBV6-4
TGTGCCAGCACCCAGGACAGGCCCGGCTCTCACTATGGCTACACCTTC
CASTQDRPGSHYGYTF
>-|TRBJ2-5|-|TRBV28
TGTGCCAGCAGTTTACAAGTCGGAGTCGAAGAGACCCAGTACTTC
CASSLQVGVEETQYF
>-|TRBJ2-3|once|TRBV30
TGTGCCTGGTCCGGGCTAGCCAGCACAGATACGCAGTATTTT
CAWSGLASTDTQYF
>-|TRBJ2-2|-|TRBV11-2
TGTGCCAGCAGCTCCCATTTGACCGGGGAGCTGTTTTTT
CASSSHLTGELFF
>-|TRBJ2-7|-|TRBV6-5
TGTGCCAGCAGTTACTCCTTAGCACTCTCCTACGAGCAGTACTTC
CASSYSLALSYEQYF
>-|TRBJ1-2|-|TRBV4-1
TGCGCCAGCAGCCAAGATCTCTTGATCCGCGGCTATGGCTACACCTTC
CASSQDLLIRGYGYTF
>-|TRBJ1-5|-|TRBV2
TGTGCCAGCAGCGTTCAGGCGAACAATCAGCCCCAGCATTTT
CASSVQANNQPQHF
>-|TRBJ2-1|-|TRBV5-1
TGCGCCAGCAGCTTTAGGGGCAATGAGCAGTTCTTC
CASSFRGNEQFF
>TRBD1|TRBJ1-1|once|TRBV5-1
TGCGCCAGCAGCCTCCAGGGGGACACTGAAGCTTTCTTT
CASSLQGDTEAFF
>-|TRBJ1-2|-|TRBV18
TGTGCCAGCTCACCCGCCCCGCGGGGCTACACCTTC
CASSPAPRGYTF
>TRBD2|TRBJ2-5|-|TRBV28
TGTGCCAGCAGGGGAGGGACTAGCGGAACTTCTGAGACCCAGTACTTC
CASRGGTSGTSETQYF
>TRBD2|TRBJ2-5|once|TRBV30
TGTGCCTGGAGTGCCAAAGGACTAGCTCGCGAGACCCAGTACTTC
CAWSAKGLARETQYF
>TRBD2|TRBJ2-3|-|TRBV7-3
TGTGCCAGCAGCTTAACGTCGGCTAGCGGGAGGTCTAGCACAGATACGCAGTATTTT
CASSLTSASGRSSTDTQYF
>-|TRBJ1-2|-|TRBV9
TGTGCCAGCAGCCTCACCCCGGGTGGGGGGGCGATTGGCTACACCTTC
CASSLTPGGGAIGYTF
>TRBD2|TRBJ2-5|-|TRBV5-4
TGTGCCAGCGGGCCGGGCCTGGGGCGGGAGTTCGAGACCCAGTACTTC
CASGPGLGREFETQYF
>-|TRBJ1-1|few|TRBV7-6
TGTGCCAGCACCTCAGGGGAAAGAGGCCCGAACACTGAAGCTTTCTTT
CASTSGERGPNTEAFF
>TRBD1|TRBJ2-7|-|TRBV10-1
TGCGCCAGCAGTGAGTCGAAGGGACAGGGTAAGGAGCAGTACTTC
CASSESKGQGKEQYF
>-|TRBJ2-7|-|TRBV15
TGTGCCACCAGCAGACAGGGGAAGAACTACGAGCAGTACTTC
CATSRQGKNYEQYF
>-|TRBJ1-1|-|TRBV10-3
TGTGCCATCAGTGAGTCGCGCTCCCCGAAAATCACTGAAGCTTTCTTT
CAISESRSPKITEAFF